This entry concerns a single TCR beta chain. Its specificity is unknown. Amplification of TCR beta CDR3 regions was performed using RNA transcripts as template. TCR CDR3 underwent first-round RT-PCR with the HTBI primer set. Using its own MiXCR run on the multiplex PCR reads, TCRdb lists one record per CDR3 protein. There are approximately 350,000 distinct CDR3 sequences in the sample; roughly 15% occur only once, and roughly 19% lies in the top ten. Uncontrolled infection, other autoimmune disease, pregnancy or lactation barred patients from enrollment. These data are taken from a study of T cells in Graves' hyperthyroidism and ophthalmopathy. This CDR3 region has 16 residues. The V gene lost 2 bases and the J gene lost 3 bases, with 15 bases spanning the gap. Germline CDR1 reads KGHDR; CDR2 reads SFDVKD. Study results and caveats: Ophthalmopathy and stable hyperthyroidism were separated by a 13 V-J model. Prediction of ophthalmopathy progression came a median approximately 6 months pre-onset.

The rearrangement uses TRBV24-1 and TRBJ2-5; D possibly corresponds to TRBD1 (6 bases). The sequencing input was blood. The clonotype comes from a woman aged 60-75 years with Graves' ophthalmopathy. The chain's CDR3 is CATSDSGTKVKETQYF. As DNA, the CDR3 is TGTGCCACCAGTGATTCCGGGACAAAAGTTAAAGAGACCCAGTACTTC.